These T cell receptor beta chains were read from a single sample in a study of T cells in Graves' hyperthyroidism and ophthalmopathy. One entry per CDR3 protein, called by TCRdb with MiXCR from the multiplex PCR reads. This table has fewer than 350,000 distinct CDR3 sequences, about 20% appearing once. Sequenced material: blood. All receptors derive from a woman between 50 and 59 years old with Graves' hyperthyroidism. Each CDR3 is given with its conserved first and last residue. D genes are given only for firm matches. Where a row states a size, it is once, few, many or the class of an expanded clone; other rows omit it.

CDR3 DNA: TGCGCCAGCAGCCAAGAGGGGGGGCGGGAGACCCAGTACTTC
CDR3 protein: CASSQEGGRETQYF
D gene: .
J gene: TRBJ2-5
V gene: TRBV4-1
clone size: .

CDR3 DNA: TGTGCCACCAGTTCGGGACTATTCCAAGAGACCCAGTACTTC
CDR3 protein: CATSSGLFQETQYF
D gene: TRBD2
J gene: TRBJ2-5
V gene: TRBV24-1
clone size: many

CDR3 DNA: TGTGCCAGCAGTCCCTCGTGGTCCAGGGGGGATGGCTACACCTTC
CDR3 protein: CASSPSWSRGDGYTF
D gene: TRBD1
J gene: TRBJ1-2
V gene: TRBV12-3/TRBV12-4
clone size: .

CDR3 DNA: TGCGCCAGCAGCTCAGAAGTGGGGACGCAGTATTTT
CDR3 protein: CASSSEVGTQYF
D gene: .
J gene: TRBJ2-3
V gene: TRBV5-1
clone size: many

CDR3 DNA: TGCGCCAGCAGCCAAGGGACAGTCAAGGAATATAATGAAAAACTGTTTTTT
CDR3 protein: CASSQGTVKEYNEKLFF
D gene: .
J gene: TRBJ1-4
V gene: TRBV4-1
clone size: .

CDR3 DNA: TGTGCCAGCAGCTTCGGAGCGGGAGCCCACGAGCAGTACTTC
CDR3 protein: CASSFGAGAHEQYF
D gene: TRBD2
J gene: TRBJ2-7
V gene: TRBV5-6
clone size: many

CDR3 DNA: TGTGCCAGCAGTCCCTCGGAGGGCCTTGAGACCCAGTACTTC
CDR3 protein: CASSPSEGLETQYF
D gene: .
J gene: TRBJ2-5
V gene: TRBV7-9
clone size: .

CDR3 DNA: TGTGCCAGCAGCACCCGGACAGGGGATCAGCCCCAGCATTTT
CDR3 protein: CASSTRTGDQPQHF
D gene: TRBD1
J gene: TRBJ1-5
V gene: TRBV7-8
clone size: few

CDR3 DNA: TGCAGTGCCATACGGCAGTACAATCAGCCCCAGCATTTT
CDR3 protein: CSAIRQYNQPQHF
D gene: .
J gene: TRBJ1-5
V gene: TRBV20-1
clone size: .

CDR3 DNA: TGTGCCAGCAGTTTCGGCCTAGAGCAGTTCTTC
CDR3 protein: CASSFGLEQFF
D gene: .
J gene: TRBJ2-1
V gene: TRBV12-3/TRBV12-4
clone size: .

CDR3 DNA: TGTGCCAGCAGCCCTAGGGGACGATGGATTAACTATGGCTACACCTTC
CDR3 protein: CASSPRGRWINYGYTF
D gene: .
J gene: TRBJ1-2
V gene: TRBV3-1
clone size: many

CDR3 DNA: TGTGCCAGCAGCCAAGAGCCCAGGGGTGATAATTCACCCCTCCACTTT
CDR3 protein: CASSQEPRGDNSPLHF
D gene: .
J gene: TRBJ1-6
V gene: TRBV4-2
clone size: .

CDR3 DNA: TGTGCCAGCAGTCCCCGGGACAGGGCACCTGAGACCCAGTACTTC
CDR3 protein: CASSPRDRAPETQYF
D gene: TRBD1
J gene: TRBJ2-5
V gene: TRBV6-1
clone size: .